This record covers a single TCR beta chain. These data belong to a study of CD4 T cells in relation to SARS-CoV-2 and coronaviruses. Study in general: A couple of subjects were Hispanic; patients were roughly 8 males and 4 females.

The CDR3 extends over 14 amino acids. The ends were cut back, 8 bases at V and 4 bases at J, with 16 bases in the middle. The germline V gene has CDR1 SNHLY and CDR2 FYNNEI. Sequencing used immunoSEQ multiplex PCR; TCRdb keeps in-frame clones, though not all of them. This sample yields around 54,000 clones, of which around 92% are seen a single time; around 0.43% belongs to the top ten. Source material: naive CD4+ T cells from PBMCs. Subset here: naive CD4+ T cells isolated by negative enrichment. This chain joins TRBV2 and TRBJ2-3, with D tentatively TRBD2 (7 bases). The sequence derives from an adult with COVID-19. The CDR3 protein is CASETEGGADTQYF. The CDR3 DNA reads as TGTGCCAGCGAGACCGAGGGGGGGGCAGATACGCAGTATTTT.